This T cell receptor (beta chain) is from a study of blood T cell repertoires in COVID-19. Study at large: In each case, the material was cDNA or gDNA derived from T cells, B-cell-depleted T cells, or PBMCs.

The CDR3 length is 15 residues. Germline V gene data show CDR1 as SGHTA and CDR2 as FQGNSA. The V gene lost 3 bases and the J gene lost 4 bases, with 15 bases spanning the gap. How the authors handled the data: How many nucleated cells were present was estimated from reference gene primer amplification. TCRdb keeps only in-frame clones here, not all; method: immunoSEQ multiplex PCR. D and trimming come from the DNA, and the V and J calls and clone size come from that table. In the table there are some 210,000 clones, 75% to 85% of which are singletons. Residents of about two dozen US areas, aged roughly 18 to 95 years, made up the participants. Participant-given clinical history determined each cohort assignment. This clone was counted only a few times.

The gene calls are TRBV7-2 and TRBJ1-2; D remains ambiguous. The sample was PBMCs or T cells enriched from blood (not recorded which). The receptor was derived from a man aged 30 to 39 with acute COVID-19. CDR3 region: CASSLNRVMSYGYTF. The CDR3 DNA follows: TGTGCCAGCAGCTTGAATCGGGTAATGAGCTATGGCTACACCTTC. The full variable domain, rest sourced from reference TRBV7-2 and TRBJ1-2, is GAGVSQSPSNKVTEKGKDVELRCDPISGHTALYWYRQSLGQGLEFLIYFQGNSAPDKSGLPSDRFSAERTGGSVSTLTIQRTQQEDSAVYLCASSLNRVMSYGYTFGSGTRLTVV.